This passage covers 14 T cell receptor beta chains from one sample sequenced in a study of shared clonotypes between healthy human individuals. Profiled with immunoSEQ multiplex PCR; TCRdb holds only in-frame clones, not every one. Of over 1.5 million clones listed, 95% to 99% are singletons. The sequencing sample was made of naive CD4+ T cells sorted from blood. Subset given: CD45RA+ positively selected. The receptors shown here come from a young man in good health.

Regarding this clone: Other DNA sequences in the sample encode the same CDR3. The chain has TRBV5-6 and TRBJ2-7; 13 bases fit TRBD2. The CDR3 covers 15 residues. Losses at the gene ends were 3 bases for V and 1 base for J; bases not matched to a gene: 1. Germline loops: CDR1 SGHDT, CDR2 YYEEEE. CDR3 region: CASSSGLAGSYEQYF. The CDR3 DNA sequence: TGTGCCAGCAGCTCGGGACTAGCGGGGTCCTACGAGCAGTACTTC.

The V gene is TRBV5-4, the J gene TRBJ2-7; unclear D gene. CDR1 SGHNT and CDR2 YYREEE come from the germline V gene (reference sequence). V was pared by 4 bases and J by 3 bases, with 14 bases between. The CDR3 has 14 amino acids. The CDR3 loop reads CASSPHSVNYEQYF. The DNA of the CDR3 is TGTGCCAGCAGCCCCCACAGCGTCAACTACGAGCAGTACTTC.

The J gene is TRBJ2-3, the V gene TRBV6-5; 11 nucleotides line up with TRBD2. V gave up 8 bases and J gave up 2 bases; unmatched junction bases: 6. This CDR3 has 15 residues. Germline values: CDR1 MNHEY, CDR2 SVGAGI. The CDR3 bases are TGTGCCAGCCGAACTAGCGGGAGTCTCACAGATACGCAGTATTTT. Amino acid sequence: CASRTSGSLTDTQYF.

The chain recombines TRBV6-5 with TRBJ1-4; TRBD1 matches at 7 bases. The CDR3 extends over 15 amino acids. Germline assignment: CDR1 MNHEY and CDR2 SVGAGI. After removal of 4 bases from V and 4 bases from J, the junction contained 6 bases not matched to a gene. CDR3 protein: CASSWDSTGNEKLFF. CDR3 coding DNA: TGTGCCAGCAGTTGGGACAGCACGGGTAATGAAAAACTGTTTTTT.

V is TRBV18 and J is TRBJ2-7; TRBD2 aligns across 7 bases. The germline CDR1 and CDR2 sequences are KGHSH and LQKENI. Trimming removed 4 bases from V and 0 bases from J; junction bases left unmatched: 9. The CDR3 has 16 amino acids. DNA of the CDR3: TGTGCCAGCTCACTTGGACTAGTCGATAGCTCCTACGAGCAGTACTTC. It specifies CASSLGLVDSSYEQYF.

The V call is TRBV20-1, the J call TRBJ2-7; tentatively, D is TRBD1 (5 bases). V was cut by 0 bases and J by 6 bases, with 6 bases left in between. Germline loops: CDR1 DFQATT, CDR2 SNEGSKA (reference sequence). CDR3 length: 11 amino acids. CDR3 region: CSAREQVEQYF. CDR3 DNA: TGCAGTGCTAGAGAACAGGTCGAGCAGTACTTC.

The J gene is TRBJ1-5, the V gene TRBV19; no reliable D call. Between the trimmed V and J ends, which lost 5 bases and 1 base, there was a span of 12 bases. Per germline, CDR1 LNHDA and CDR2 SQIVND (reference sequence). The CDR3 length is 15 residues. Here the CDR3 reads CASSPLRRSNQPQHF. CDR3 sequence (DNA): TGTGCCAGTAGTCCCCTCAGGAGGAGCAATCAGCCCCAGCATTTT.

V usage is TRBV28 and J usage is TRBJ1-4; 8 positions agree with TRBD1. The CDR3 length is 13 residues. V was clipped by 5 bases and J by 8 bases; unmatched bases: 4. Germline loops: CDR1 MDHEN, CDR2 SYDVKM. CDR3 DNA: TGTGCCAGCAGTGACAGGGGTGGCGAAAAACTGTTTTTT. Translated, it gives CASSDRGGEKLFF.

The J gene is TRBJ2-5, the V gene TRBV30; TRBD1 aligns across 11 bases. This CDR3 has 17 amino acids. Germline values: CDR1 GTSNPN, CDR2 SVGIG (reference sequence). J was trimmed by 5 bases and V by 0 bases; bases with no gene match: 11. DNA for the CDR3: TGTGCCTGGAGTGTAAAACTGGGACAGGGGGATACTGAGACCCAGTACTTC. Translation: CAWSVKLGQGDTETQYF.

The V gene is TRBV27, the J gene TRBJ1-3, with D tentatively TRBD1 (5 bases). The V and J ends lost 0 bases and 2 bases respectively, with 8 bases between them. Germline V lookup: CDR1 MNHEY, CDR2 SMNVEV (reference sequence). CDR3 length: 15 amino acids. The chain's CDR3 is CASSLSAGTGNTIYF. The CDR3 DNA sequence: TGTGCCAGCAGTTTATCAGCAGGGACTGGAAACACCATATATTTT.

Here the CDR3 DNA reads TGTGCCAGCAGCGGAACCGGGACAGCAGTCGAAGATACGCAGTATTTT. Translating gives CASSGTGTAVEDTQYF. This chain links TRBV5-4 with TRBJ2-3, with TRBD1 identical over 7 bases. With 4 bases clipped from V and 5 bases from J, the junction kept 13 bases outside the gene matches. This CDR3 region has 16 residues. Germline values: CDR1 SGHNT, CDR2 YYREEE (reference sequence).

The chain links TRBV7-8 to TRBJ1-5; a possible D gene is TRBD1 (5 bases). The CDR3 totals 14 residues. Trimming removed 1 base from V and 2 bases from J, with 6 bases in between. The germline CDR1 and CDR2 sequences are SGHVS and FQNEAQ. The DNA of the CDR3 is TGTGCCAGCAGCTTAGTGGGGGGCAATCAGCCCCAGCATTTT. Its protein is CASSLVGGNQPQHF.

This chain joins TRBV28 and TRBJ2-5, with no clear D. The length of the CDR3 is 14 residues. Per the germline V gene, CDR1 is MDHEN and CDR2 is SYDVKM. Trimming took 3 bases from V and 1 from J, leaving 9 bases between them. CDR3 loop: CASSFSPAQETQYF. The CDR3 nucleotides are TGTGCCAGCAGTTTCTCTCCGGCCCAAGAGACCCAGTACTTC.

The chain uses TRBV25-1 and TRBJ2-5; the D is unclear. V lost 3 bases, J lost 5 bases, and 16 bases lay in between. The germline CDR1 and CDR2 sequences are MGHDK and SYGVNS. The CDR3 length is 15 residues. The CDR3 reads CASSDWTSLGETQYF. CDR3 sequence (DNA): TGTGCCAGCAGTGACTGGACGAGTTTGGGGGAGACCCAGTACTTC.